This T cell receptor (beta chain) was found in a study of T cell repertoires in cytomegalovirus infection. Study-wide context: Matching HLA type, along with CMV infection, was indicated by public TCR beta signatures. Study conclusions and caveats: The ex vivo response showed dominance by HLA-C-restricted CMV-specific TCR beta clonotypes. Summed public TCR beta family frequency identified CMV carriers bearing the relevant HLA.

TCRdb analysed the reads with MiXCR anew, one entry per CDR3 protein. The sample lists more than 200,000 distinct CDR3 sequences, 9.1% occurring once. This clonotype has a count of ten or more. No antigen is known for it. The CDR3 covers 12 residues. Germline V CDR1 and CDR2: MNHEY, SVGEGT. The V gene lost 4 bases and the J gene lost 3 bases, with 7 bases spanning the gap. V is TRBV6-2 or TRBV6-3 and J is TRBJ2-7; possibly TRBD2 for D (5 bases). This TCR came from a human donor in good health (CMV status not recorded). Some clones in this sample may be carry-over from other donors' samples. Sequencing was done on a sample of PBMCs. The CDR3 sequence is CASSWAGYEQYF. CDR3 DNA: TGTGCCAGCAGTTGGGCGGGCTACGAGCAGTACTTC.